The clone carrying this T cell receptor beta chain appeared many times. This entry comes from a study of molecular identifiers for immune sequencing clone quantification. About the research overall: Split five ways in replicates, RNA from roughly 20,000 or 100,000 naive CD8 cells had four portions sequenced.

The bulk TCR libraries were made with methods described before and with listed TCR primers. MiXCR was run by TCRdb on the PCR reads, yielding one entry per CDR3 protein. This repertoire shows 400,000 to 600,000 distinct CDR3 sequences, less than 30% found once; its top ten account for just over 0.75%. CDR3 length: 15 residues. The J segment lost 5 bases and the V segment lost 8 bases, leaving 10 bases of the junction unmatched. Looked up from germline, CDR1 is MDHEN and CDR2 is SYDVKM. With RNA at 10%, 30% or 50%, naive CD8 libraries came from approximately 22,000 to 940,000 sorted cells. Naive CD8 T cells were picked out by sorting for CD8+CD4-CCR7+CD45RA+.

The chain carries TRBV28 and TRBJ2-5, with TRBD2 identical over 11 bases. This TCR came from a human donor in good health. Some libraries in this study had Jurkat cell RNA spiked in. The sequencing input was naive CD8+ T cells from blood, with Jurkat cell RNA spiked in. As for subset: FACS-sorted CD8+CD4-CCR7+CD45RA+ naive T cells. The CDR3 is CASSLAGGPRETQYF. The CDR3 DNA sequence: TGTGCCAGCTCCCTAGCGGGAGGCCCGCGCGAGACCCAGTACTTC.